The 20 T cell receptor beta chains below come from one sample, sequenced in a study of monozygotic twins with inflammatory bowel disease. TCRdb derives one entry per CDR3 protein from the 5' RACE reads, leaving out DNA. Reported are 400,000 or so distinct CDR3 sequences; the ten largest clones contain about 2.6%. Sequencing used blood. The origin of the receptors is a human donor with ulcerative colitis or Crohn's disease, or a healthy co-twin of an affected twin (not recorded which).

The chain combines TRBV5-1 with TRBJ2-3; as DNA is missing, the TRBD1 call by TCRdb cannot be tested. The CDR3 spans 14 residues. Germline V CDR1 and CDR2: SGHRS, YFSETQ. CDR3: CASRAWRGPDTQYF. Full variable domain (outside the CDR3, taken from reference TRBV5-1 and TRBJ2-3): KAGVTQTPRYLIKTRGQQVTLSCSPISGHRSVSWYQQTPGQGLQFLFEYFSETQRNKGNFPGRFSGRQFSNSRSEMNVSTLELGDSALYLCASRAWRGPDTQYFGPGTRLTVL.

The J gene is TRBJ2-1, the V gene TRBV5-5; the TRBD1 assignment by TCRdb is unverifiable without DNA. This CDR3 region has 12 residues. The V gene's germline CDR1 is SGHKS and CDR2 YYEKEE (reference sequence). The CDR3 sequence is CASSQTGTEQFF.

J is TRBJ2-3 and V is TRBV6-5; there is no DNA to check the TCRdb D call of TRBD2. Germline CDR1 MNHEY, CDR2 SVGAGI. This CDR3 spans 16 amino acids. CDR3 in amino acids: CASSYSLEVSTDTQYF.

J is TRBJ2-5 and V is TRBV27. Germline-derived CDR1 and CDR2 are MNHEY and SMNVEV (reference sequence). The CDR3 sequence is 14 residues long. The CDR3 protein is CASSSSGIRETQYF.

This chain links TRBV5-1 with TRBJ2-3; TCRdb indicates TRBD1, and absent DNA this call remains unverified. Germline values: CDR1 SGHRS, CDR2 YFSETQ. The length of the CDR3 is 12 residues. This CDR3 reads CASSPRVGTQYF. Variable domain in full (rest from reference TRBV5-1 and TRBJ2-3): KAGVTQTPRYLIKTRGQQVTLSCSPISGHRSVSWYQQTPGQGLQFLFEYFSETQRNKGNFPGRFSGRQFSNSRSEMNVSTLELGDSALYLCASSPRVGTQYFGPGTRLTVL.

The rearrangement uses TRBV5-1 and TRBJ2-1; lacking DNA, the TRBD2 call made by TCRdb goes unchecked. The CDR3 sequence is 14 residues long. Looked up from germline, CDR1 is SGHRS and CDR2 is YFSETQ. The CDR3 protein is CASSLAGGHNEQFF.

CDR3 in amino acids: CASSYYSKGNYGYTF. The rearrangement joins TRBV6-5 to TRBJ1-2; TCRdb indicates TRBD1, and absent DNA this call remains unverified. The CDR3 length is 15 residues. CDR1 is MNHEY, CDR2 SVGAGI, per germline.

This sequence joins TRBV6-1 and TRBJ1-1. The CDR3 totals 14 residues. Germline V gives CDR1 MNHNS, CDR2 SASEGT. The CDR3 region is CASTHPTMNTEAFF.

This chain connects TRBV5-1 to TRBJ1-2. The germline CDR1 and CDR2 sequences are SGHRS and YFSETQ. CDR3 length equals 14 residues. CDR3 in amino acids: CASSPAEGAYGYTF.

V is TRBV7-9 and J is TRBJ1-1; TCRdb selects TRBD1, and the lack of DNA leaves this call unchecked. Germline V CDR1 and CDR2: SEHNR, FQNEAQ (reference sequence). This CDR3 is 14 amino acids long. CDR3 protein: CASSFQGVMSEAFF. Looking up the rest from reference TRBV7-9 and TRBJ1-1 gives the full variable domain: DTGVSQNPRHKITKRGQNVTFRCDPISEHNRLYWYRQTLGQGPEFLTYFQNEAQLEKSRLLSDRFSAERPKGSFSTLEIQRTEQGDSAMYLCASSFQGVMSEAFFGQGTRLTVV.

The chain couples TRBV5-1 to TRBJ1-1; the D gene TCRdb calls, TRBD1, cannot be checked with no DNA. Germline lookup yields CDR1 SGHRS and CDR2 YFSETQ. The CDR3 extends over 16 amino acids. The CDR3 loop reads CASSSEPPPLNTEAFF.

The chain uses TRBV5-6 and TRBJ2-2; TCRdb reports TRBD1, a call that lacks DNA to check it against. CDR3 length equals 14 residues. The germline V gene encodes CDR1 SGHDT and CDR2 YYEEEE. The CDR3 reads CASRFGTLLGELFF. Based on the CDR3 plus reference TRBV5-6 and TRBJ2-2, the full variable domain is DAGVTQSPTHLIKTRGQQVTLRCSPKSGHDTVSWYQQALGQGPQFIFQYYEEEERQRGNFPDRFSGHQFPNYSSELNVNALLLGDSALYLCASRFGTLLGELFFGEGSRLTVL.

This rearrangement joins TRBV5-4 to TRBJ1-2; without DNA, the TCRdb call of TRBD1 cannot be checked. The CDR3 length is 14 residues. CDR1 SGHNT and CDR2 YYREEE come from the germline V gene (reference sequence). This chain's CDR3 is CASSLVQGDYGYTF.

The CDR3 reads CASSPGHRQETQYF. The J gene is TRBJ2-5, the V gene TRBV5-1; TCRdb indicates TRBD1, and absent DNA this call remains unverified. The CDR3 consists of 14 residues. Looked up from germline, CDR1 is SGHRS and CDR2 is YFSETQ.

The chain couples TRBV7-9 to TRBJ1-2; without DNA, the TCRdb call of TRBD1 cannot be checked. Germline CDR1 SEHNR, CDR2 FQNEAQ (reference sequence). This CDR3 has 14 residues. The CDR3 region is CASSLAGQDHGYTF.

The chain is built from TRBV5-1 and TRBJ2-7. CDR1 is SGHRS and CDR2 is YFSETQ in the germline V gene. CDR3 size: 12 residues. The CDR3 sequence is CASSLPLGEQYF.

V usage is TRBV28 and J usage is TRBJ2-7. Germline V CDR1 and CDR2: MDHEN, SYDVKM. This CDR3 is 12 amino acids long. CDR3 region: CATRGNTYEQYF. The whole variable domain, remainder taken from reference TRBV28 and TRBJ2-7, is DVKVTQSSRYLVKRTGEKVFLECVQDMDHENMFWYRQDPGLGLRLIYFSYDVKMKEKGDIPEGYSVSREKKERFSLILESASTNQTSMYLCATRGNTYEQYFGPGTRLTVT.

This chain connects TRBV25-1 to TRBJ2-7; TCRdb indicates TRBD1, and absent DNA this call remains unverified. The CDR3 runs 14 residues. Looked up from germline, CDR1 is MGHDK and CDR2 is SYGVNS. The chain's CDR3 is CASSATGPAREQYF.

The CDR3 sequence is CASCEAPLYYGYTF. V and J are TRBV2 and TRBJ1-2. The CDR3 runs 14 residues. The germline V gene has CDR1 SNHLY and CDR2 FYNNEI.

The genes are TRBV6-1 and TRBJ1-2; with no DNA, the TCRdb D assignment of TRBD1 cannot be verified. Per the germline V gene, CDR1 is MNHNS and CDR2 is SASEGT. The CDR3 extends over 14 amino acids. This chain's CDR3 is CASRERGGNYGYTF.